The 30 T cell receptor beta chains presented below share a single source sample, sequenced in a study of blood T cell repertoires in COVID-19. Profiled with immunoSEQ multiplex PCR; TCRdb holds only in-frame clones, not every one. The table shows under 250,000 clones, with about 83% occurring only once. Sequencing used peripheral blood. The receptors were sampled from a man aged 35-49 years with active or convalescent COVID-19.

The V and J genes are TRBV2 and TRBJ2-3, with D possibly being TRBD1 (5 bases). This CDR3 is built from 14 residues. Trimming took off 5 bases at V and 2 bases at J, with 11 bases between the two ends. Germline CDR1 SNHLY, CDR2 FYNNEI. CDR3: CASSLTAITDTQYF. CDR3 in DNA: TGTGCCAGCAGTTTGACAGCAATCACAGATACGCAGTATTTT.

The table lists this clone with a few counts. The chain has TRBV7-2 and TRBJ2-5, with 11 bases lining up with TRBD2. The length of the CDR3 is 18 residues. CDR1 is SGHTA, CDR2 FQGNSA, per germline. Trimming took 6 bases from V and 0 from J; bases not matched to a gene: 12. The CDR3 DNA reads TGTGCCAGCAGATCTAGCGGGGGGCTTCGGGACTACCAAGAGACCCAGTACTTC. Protein sequence: CASRSSGGLRDYQETQYF.

The chain carries TRBV18 and TRBJ1-2, with D possibly being TRBD1 (6 bases). The CDR3 is 17 amino acids. Germline values: CDR1 KGHSH, CDR2 LQKENI. V lost 3 bases and J lost 4, with 21 bases in between. The CDR3 DNA follows: TGTGCCAGCTCACCGAACCCGGACAGTCCCACCTCCTATGGCTACACCTTC. Translation gives CASSPNPDSPTSYGYTF. Full variable domain (remainder filled in from reference TRBV18 and TRBJ1-2): NAGVMQNPRHLVRRRGQEARLRCSPMKGHSHVYWYRQLPEEGLKFMVYLQKENIIDESGMPKERFSAEFPKEGPSILRIQQVVRGDSAAYFCASSPNPDSPTSYGYTFGSGTRLTVV.

The chain has TRBV6-5 and TRBJ2-2; TRBD1 might be the D (8 bases). The CDR3 is made up of 14 amino acids. The ends were cut back, 7 bases at V and 5 bases at J, with 14 bases in the middle. Germline V gene sequence: CDR1 MNHEY, CDR2 SVGAGI. For the CDR3, the DNA is TGTGCCAGCATGAACAGGGGGGGAACCGGGGAGCTGTTTTTT. It is translated as CASMNRGGTGELFF.

This chain uses TRBV7-2 with TRBJ2-7; TRBD1 matches 7 bases. In germline, CDR1 is SGHTA, CDR2 FQGNSA. After removal of 5 bases from V and 0 bases from J, the junction contained 4 bases not matched to a gene. There are 14 residues in the CDR3. The CDR3 bases are TGTGCCAGCAGCCGCAGGGGGAGCTCCTACGAGCAGTACTTC. Protein product: CASSRRGSSYEQYF.

J is TRBJ1-2 and V is TRBV2; D unresolved. Germline lookup yields CDR1 SNHLY and CDR2 FYNNEI. Trimming shortened V by 3 bases and J by 6 bases, and 17 bases separated the two germline ends. The CDR3 sequence is 15 residues long. The CDR3 region has the DNA TGTGCCAGCAGTGAGTTTACTGGGCTTACGGATGGCTACACCTTC. As protein: CASSEFTGLTDGYTF.

V usage is TRBV12-3 or TRBV12-4 and J usage is TRBJ2-3; 7 bases fit TRBD1. The CDR3 spans 13 residues. V dropped 6 bases and J dropped 5; count of bases not matched to a gene: 5. The CDR3 nucleotides are TGTGCCAGCAGCCCAGGGGGTAGAGATACGCAGTATTTT. As protein: CASSPGGRDTQYF.

The chain has TRBV19 and TRBJ2-5; TRBD1 might be the D (6 bases). Trimming pared 4 bases from V and 2 bases from J, leaving 14 bases between. CDR3 size: 15 residues. Germline-derived CDR1 and CDR2 are LNHDA and SQIVND (reference sequence). CDR3 protein: CASSTPGTPQETQYF. In DNA form, the CDR3 reads TGTGCCAGTAGTACCCCCGGGACACCACAAGAGACCCAGTACTTC.

The V gene is TRBV19, the J gene TRBJ1-2, with D perhaps matching TRBD1 (5 bases). Trimming took 3 bases from V and 5 from J, leaving 25 bases between them. CDR3 length: 18 amino acids. Germline-derived CDR1 and CDR2 are LNHDA and SQIVND (reference sequence). CDR3 loop: CASSISYGQFAGGYGYTF. CDR3 DNA: TGTGCCAGTAGTATCTCTTACGGGCAGTTCGCGGGGGGTTATGGCTACACCTTC.

The chain recombines TRBV4-1 with TRBJ2-2; TRBD2 matches 7 bases. The CDR3 sequence is 18 residues long. V trimming: 1 base; J trimming: 6 bases; junction bases outside the gene matches: 14. Germline loops: CDR1 MGHRA, CDR2 YSYEKL. This CDR3 reads CASSQVLLVRGDAGELFF. CDR3 DNA: TGCGCCAGCAGCCAAGTTTTGTTAGTCCGGGGGGACGCCGGGGAGCTGTTTTTT.

This rearrangement joins TRBV7-9 to TRBJ2-7, with 9 bases identical to TRBD1. Per the germline V gene, CDR1 is SEHNR and CDR2 is FQNEAQ (reference sequence). The CDR3 totals 15 residues. Trimming took 4 bases from V and 6 from J; bases not matched to a gene: 10. This CDR3 is CASSSHGQGIGEQYF. In DNA, the CDR3 is TGTGCCAGCAGCTCCCATGGACAGGGGATCGGCGAGCAGTACTTC.

V is TRBV7-2 and J is TRBJ1-6; no definite D call. This CDR3 spans 15 amino acids. The V gene lost 0 bases and the J gene lost 7 bases, with 10 bases spanning the gap. CDR1 and CDR2 (germline): SGHTA, FQGNSA. The CDR3 sequence: CASSLAWQMNSPLHF. In DNA, the CDR3 is TGTGCCAGCAGCTTAGCGTGGCAGATGAATTCACCCCTCCACTTT. The complete variable domain, with remaining parts taken from reference TRBV7-2 and TRBJ1-6, reads GAGVSQSPSNKVTEKGKDVELRCDPISGHTALYWYRQSLGQGLEFLIYFQGNSAPDKSGLPSDRFSAERTGGSVSTLTIQRTQQEDSAVYLCASSLAWQMNSPLHFGNGTRLTVT.

This clone showed up just once. The chain joins TRBV19 to TRBJ2-7, with 10 bases lining up with TRBD2. Germline trimming cut 3 bases from V and 3 bases from J; bases unmatched to any gene: 5. Per germline, CDR1 LNHDA and CDR2 SQIVND (reference sequence). The CDR3 covers 15 residues. The CDR3 nucleotides are TGTGCCAGTAGTATTTTAGCGGGAGGCTACTACGAGCAGTACTTC. It is translated as CASSILAGGYYEQYF.

The rearrangement uses TRBV18 and TRBJ2-3; 8 bases are shared with TRBD1. The length of the CDR3 is 15 residues. V lost 1 base and J lost 7; bases outside the gene matches: 7. Germline CDR1 is KGHSH and CDR2 is LQKENI. DNA of the CDR3: TGTGCCAGCTCACCACAGGAGACAGGGGCACATACGCAGTATTTT. Residues: CASSPQETGAHTQYF. The full variable domain, rest sourced from reference TRBV18 and TRBJ2-3, is NAGVMQNPRHLVRRRGQEARLRCSPMKGHSHVYWYRQLPEEGLKFMVYLQKENIIDESGMPKERFSAEFPKEGPSILRIQQVVRGDSAAYFCASSPQETGAHTQYFGPGTRLTVL.

This chain uses TRBV6-5 with TRBJ1-4, with unresolved D. The germline V gene has CDR1 MNHEY and CDR2 SVGAGI. The CDR3 contains 14 residues. The germline V and J ends were trimmed by 8 bases and 8 bases, with 18 bases remaining between them. The DNA for the CDR3 is TGTGCCAGCGGCCTTAGAGGCCTGAGGGAAAAACTGTTTTTT. It translates to CASGLRGLREKLFF.

This rearrangement joins TRBV6-5 to TRBJ2-7; TRBD1 agrees at 7 bases. This CDR3 has 15 residues. Germline CDR1 reads MNHEY; CDR2 reads SVGAGI. Trimming at V came to 6 bases and at J to 2 bases, leaving 10 bases not matched to a gene. CDR3 in amino acids: CASRPDREPPYEQYF. As DNA, the CDR3 is TGTGCCAGCAGACCCGACAGGGAACCCCCCTACGAGCAGTACTTC.

The chain is built from TRBV3-1 (or the pseudogene TRBV3-2) and TRBJ1-1, with 7 bases matching TRBD1. CDR1 LGHDT and CDR2 YNNKEL come from the germline V gene (reference sequence). This CDR3 is 15 amino acids long. V was clipped by 2 bases and J by 1 base; unmatched bases: 4. This CDR3 is CASSQWGQKNTEAFF. CDR3 nucleotides: TGTGCCAGCAGCCAATGGGGACAGAAGAACACTGAAGCTTTCTTT.

The V call is TRBV5-7, the J call TRBJ1-5; D remains unclear. TRBV5-7 is an open reading frame, and its role is uncertain. The CDR3 loop spans 13 amino acids. Trimming stripped 1 base from V and 3 bases from J, with 5 bases between. CDR3 in amino acids: CASSLTVNQPQHF. CDR3 DNA sequence: TGTGCCAGCAGCTTGACGGTCAATCAGCCCCAGCATTTT.

The J gene is TRBJ2-2, the V gene TRBV27; 8 bases are a match to TRBD2. CDR1 and CDR2 (germline): MNHEY, SMNVEV (reference sequence). V shed 5 bases and J 4 bases; nucleotides not matched to a gene: 12. The CDR3 consists of 17 residues. For the CDR3, the DNA is TGTGCCAGCAGTCCTCTTTATGTACGGGAGGGCACCGGGGAGCTGTTTTTT. It encodes CASSPLYVREGTGELFF.

V usage is TRBV15 and J usage is TRBJ1-2; D unclear. The CDR3 has 17 residues. V was trimmed by 3 bases and J by 4 bases, leaving 21 bases between them. Germline V lookup: CDR1 LNHNV, CDR2 YYDKDF (reference sequence). The CDR3 loop reads CATSSVTLRRGGYGYTF. CDR3 nucleotides: TGTGCCACCAGCAGTGTAACACTACGACGGGGAGGCTATGGCTACACCTTC. The whole variable domain, filled in from reference TRBV15 and TRBJ1-2, reads DAMVIQNPRYQVTQFGKPVTLSCSQTLNHNVMYWYQQKSSQAPKLLFHYYDKDFNNEADTPDNFQSRRPNTSFCFLDIRSPGLGDTAMYLCATSSVTLRRGGYGYTFGSGTRLTVV.

The V and J genes are TRBV7-2 and TRBJ2-5, with 7 bases identical to TRBD2. Per the germline V gene, CDR1 is SGHTA and CDR2 is FQGNSA. The J segment lost 5 bases and the V segment lost 2 bases, leaving 11 bases of the junction unmatched. The CDR3 length is 16 residues. The CDR3 coding sequence is TGTGCCAGCAGCTTAAAAGCGGGGAACCCCAGGGAGACCCAGTACTTC. As protein: CASSLKAGNPRETQYF.

J is TRBJ2-5 and V is TRBV28, with a weak D call TRBD2 (5 bases). Trimming took off 5 bases at V and 4 bases at J, with 14 bases between the two ends. CDR3 length: 14 residues. The V gene's germline CDR1 is MDHEN and CDR2 SYDVKM. The CDR3 reads CASSPLEVRETQYF. DNA for the CDR3: TGTGCCAGCAGTCCTCTGGAGGTGAGAGAGACCCAGTACTTC.

V gene TRBV28 combines with J gene TRBJ1-2; D is perhaps TRBD1 (5 bases). CDR1 MDHEN and CDR2 SYDVKM come from the germline V gene. The CDR3 contains 12 residues. Trimming removed 9 bases at V and 1 base at J, with 9 bases between. In DNA, the CDR3 is TGTGCCAGTTCCGGGGGTAACTATGGCTACACCTTC. It translates to CASSGGNYGYTF.

This clone was picked up a small number of times. The chain carries TRBV24-1 and TRBJ1-1; TRBD1 is a possible D gene (5 bases). V was pared by 2 bases and J by 0 bases, with 9 bases between. This CDR3 is built from 15 residues. Germline loops: CDR1 KGHDR, CDR2 SFDVKD. Here the CDR3 reads CATSDSQGMNTEAFF. Written as DNA, the CDR3 is TGTGCCACCAGTGATTCCCAGGGCATGAACACTGAAGCTTTCTTT.

V and J are TRBV5-6 and TRBJ1-5, with D possibly matching TRBD1 (5 bases). Per the germline V gene, CDR1 is SGHDT and CDR2 is YYEEEE. This CDR3 is built from 15 residues. V gave up 4 bases and J gave up 2 bases, with 13 bases separating them. Here the CDR3 DNA reads TGTGCCAGCAGCGTTACAGGCACCCGCAATCAGCCCCAGCATTTT. Its translation: CASSVTGTRNQPQHF.

This clone was observed a few times. In nucleotides, the CDR3 is TGTGCCAGCAGCCCGCCGGGAAACTTCTATGGCTACACCTTC. Translation: CASSPPGNFYGYTF. This chain joins TRBV7-9 and TRBJ1-2, with unresolved D. Germline lookup yields CDR1 SEHNR and CDR2 FQNEAQ (reference sequence). V was cut by 5 bases and J by 4 bases, with 14 bases left in between. The CDR3 has 14 residues.

The DNA of the CDR3 is TGTGCCAGCGTACAGGGTTTTCTGAACACTGAAGCTTTCTTT. Translated: CASVQGFLNTEAFF. J is TRBJ1-1 and V is TRBV7-2, with D maybe TRBD1 (6 bases). V lost 8 bases and J 0 bases, leaving 13 bases between the germline ends. CDR1 and CDR2 (germline): SGHTA, FQGNSA. The CDR3 extends over 14 amino acids.

V and J are TRBV30 and TRBJ1-1; D gene uncertain. The CDR3 loop spans 13 amino acids. Germline values: CDR1 GTSNPN, CDR2 SVGIG (reference sequence). Trimming removed 4 bases at V and 5 bases at J, with 14 bases between. CDR3: CAWTPGHGTEAFF. CDR3 nucleotides: TGTGCCTGGACCCCGGGTCATGGGACTGAAGCTTTCTTT.

This rearrangement joins TRBV27 to TRBJ1-5, with TRBD1 as a possible D gene (5 bases). The CDR3 is 14 amino acids. CDR1 is MNHEY and CDR2 is SMNVEV in the germline V gene (reference sequence). Trimming removed 5 bases from V and 4 bases from J, with 12 bases in between. The CDR3 DNA is TGTGCCAGCAGTCTCCCGGGGGTAAATCAGCCCCAGCATTTT. Amino acids: CASSLPGVNQPQHF.

The chain combines TRBV7-9 with TRBJ2-3, with 8 bases that match TRBD1. The CDR3 contains 15 residues. The germline V gene encodes CDR1 SEHNR and CDR2 FQNEAQ (reference sequence). With 5 bases clipped from V and 2 bases from J, the junction kept 6 bases outside the gene matches. The CDR3 DNA is TGTGCCAGCAGCCAGGACAGGGCCCCCACAGATACGCAGTATTTT. Encoded protein: CASSQDRAPTDTQYF. Variable domain in full (rest from reference TRBV7-9 and TRBJ2-3): DTGVSQNPRHKITKRGQNVTFRCDPISEHNRLYWYRQTLGQGPEFLTYFQNEAQLEKSRLLSDRFSAERPKGSFSTLEIQRTEQGDSAMYLCASSQDRAPTDTQYFGPGTRLTVL.